Presented here are 15 T cell receptor beta chains from one specimen sequenced in a study of long-term antiretroviral therapy in people with HIV. Samples were assayed with immunoSEQ v3.0 at survey level. Data came from immunoSEQ multiplex PCR; TCRdb stores just in-frame clones and leaves some out. Among about 18,000 clones, around 80% were seen once, and the ten largest hold about 8%. Specimen: unsorted PBMCs, collected at the start of antiretroviral therapy, before treatment. Receptors were obtained from a woman between 40 and 50 years old with HIV.

The J gene is TRBJ2-7, the V gene TRBV30, with a weak D call TRBD2 (6 bases). This CDR3 is built from 16 residues. Trimming left V 0 bases short and J 3 bases short, with 18 bases between. The germline V gene has CDR1 GTSNPN and CDR2 SVGIG (reference sequence). CDR3 sequence reads: CAWSVGQPLGLYEQYF. CDR3 sequence (DNA): TGTGCCTGGAGTGTGGGGCAGCCTCTGGGACTCTACGAGCAGTACTTC.

J is TRBJ2-7 and V is TRBV5-4; 7 bases are shared with TRBD1. The germline V gene encodes CDR1 SGHNT and CDR2 YYREEE (reference sequence). The CDR3 has 14 amino acids. J gave up 6 bases and V 4 bases, and 10 bases lay outside the gene matches. The CDR3 region is CASSIRQGAGEQYF. The CDR3, as DNA: TGTGCCAGCAGCATTCGACAGGGCGCGGGCGAGCAGTACTTC.

This clone was found a few times. The chain employs TRBV4-3 and TRBJ1-1; TRBD1 aligns across 9 bases. Germline CDR1 is LGHNA and CDR2 is YSLEER. V dropped 0 bases and J dropped 8; count of bases not matched to a gene: 7. The CDR3 covers 15 residues. The chain's CDR3 is CASSQDWDRVAEAFF. CDR3 nucleotide sequence: TGCGCCAGCAGCCAAGATTGGGACAGGGTGGCAGAAGCTTTCTTT.

This chain uses TRBV18 with TRBJ1-3, with a possible D match to TRBD1 (5 bases). This CDR3 contains 15 residues. The V gene lost 0 bases and the J gene lost 2 bases, with 8 bases spanning the gap. Germline V lookup: CDR1 KGHSH, CDR2 LQKENI. CDR3: CASSPPAGPGNTIYF. CDR3 DNA sequence: TGTGCCAGCTCACCACCGGCGGGACCTGGAAACACCATATATTTT.

The genes are TRBV28 and TRBJ2-2; TRBD1 aligns across 9 bases. The germline CDR1 and CDR2 sequences are MDHEN and SYDVKM. The V gene end was trimmed by 7 bases and the J gene end by 4 bases; junction bases not matched to a gene: 10. This CDR3 comprises 16 residues. The CDR3 spells CASKTPGTGITGELFF. The CDR3 region has the DNA TGTGCCAGCAAAACCCCCGGGACAGGGATCACCGGGGAGCTGTTTTTT.

The chain is built from TRBV6-5 and TRBJ2-5; D gene unclear. The CDR3 runs to 15 residues. Deletions cut 0 bases from V and 5 bases from J, with 13 bases between. Germline assignment: CDR1 MNHEY and CDR2 SVGAGI. CDR3 DNA sequence: TGTGCCAGCAGTTACTCGGGCAGGTCTACTGAGACCCAGTACTTC. This translates into CASSYSGRSTETQYF.

V usage is TRBV28 and J usage is TRBJ2-1; D perhaps matches TRBD1 (5 bases). CDR3 length: 16 amino acids. Germline loops: CDR1 MDHEN, CDR2 SYDVKM. Trimming took off 3 bases at V and 5 bases at J, with 17 bases between the two ends. The CDR3 DNA follows: TGTGCCAGCAGTTTTTCAGGCGAGACAGCGAACAATGAGCAGTTCTTC. This gives the protein CASSFSGETANNEQFF.

The rearrangement links TRBV27 to TRBJ2-7; D gene unclear. Germline CDR1 reads MNHEY; CDR2 reads SMNVEV (reference sequence). The V and J ends lost 3 bases and 2 bases respectively, with 8 bases between them. CDR3 length: 13 residues. CDR3 loop: CASSLGRTYEQYF. The CDR3 DNA reads as TGTGCCAGCAGTTTGGGCCGCACCTACGAGCAGTACTTC.

J is TRBJ1-3 and V is TRBV6-6; unclear D gene. Germline CDR1 MNHNY, CDR2 SVGAGI (reference sequence). Trimming stripped 6 bases from V and 0 bases from J, with 6 bases between. The CDR3 is 13 amino acids. The CDR3 protein is CASRGPSGNTIYF. In DNA form, the CDR3 reads TGTGCCAGCAGAGGGCCCTCTGGAAACACCATATATTTT.

The chain couples TRBV5-1 to TRBJ2-5; 13 positions agree with TRBD2. In germline, CDR1 is SGHRS, CDR2 YFSETQ. This CDR3 spans 16 amino acids. The V segment lost 3 bases and the J segment 2 bases; nucleotides outside the gene matches: 4. The CDR3 loop is CASSWGTSGAQETQYF. Written as DNA, the CDR3 is TGCGCCAGCAGCTGGGGGACTAGCGGGGCTCAAGAGACCCAGTACTTC.

This chain joins TRBV19 and TRBJ2-3, with 7 bases that match TRBD1. Germline values: CDR1 LNHDA, CDR2 SQIVND (reference sequence). The J segment lost 3 bases and the V segment lost 7 bases, leaving 4 bases of the junction unmatched. The CDR3 consists of 13 residues. The CDR3 sequence is CASIQQGTDTQYF. CDR3 nucleotides: TGTGCCAGTATTCAACAGGGGACAGATACGCAGTATTTT.

The V call is TRBV5-4, the J call TRBJ2-5; the match to TRBD2 covers 11 bases. Germline V gene lookup returns CDR1 SGHNT and CDR2 YYREEE (reference sequence). The CDR3 runs to 16 residues. V shed 0 bases, J shed 1 base, and the junction held 2 bases outside the gene matches. In DNA form, the CDR3 reads TGTGCCAGCAGCTTGGGGCTAGCGGGGGGCCAAGAGACCCAGTACTTC. Its protein product is CASSLGLAGGQETQYF.

The chain links TRBV6-5 to TRBJ2-7; no clear D. Between the trimmed V and J ends, which lost 7 bases and 3 bases, there was a span of 10 bases. Germline-derived CDR1 and CDR2 are MNHEY and SVGAGI. The CDR3 loop spans 12 amino acids. CDR3 sequence reads: CASTNSFYEQYF. CDR3 coding DNA: TGTGCCAGCACCAACAGTTTCTACGAGCAGTACTTC.

This clone was seen a few times. The chain has TRBV19 and TRBJ1-3; D uncertain. The germline V and J ends were trimmed by 1 base and 0 bases, with 7 bases remaining between them. The germline V gene encodes CDR1 LNHDA and CDR2 SQIVND (reference sequence). The CDR3 totals 15 residues. This CDR3 is CASSIGAISGNTIYF. CDR3 coding DNA: TGTGCCAGTAGTATAGGGGCCATCTCTGGAAACACCATATATTTT.

The V gene is TRBV5-1, the J gene TRBJ2-7; D possibly corresponds to TRBD1 (5 bases). The ends were cut back, 4 bases at V and 3 bases at J, with 14 bases in the middle. Germline V gene data show CDR1 as SGHRS and CDR2 as YFSETQ. The CDR3 covers 14 residues. CDR3 in amino acids: CASSDPDKIYEQYF. The CDR3 DNA reads as TGCGCCAGCAGCGATCCGGACAAAATCTACGAGCAGTACTTC.